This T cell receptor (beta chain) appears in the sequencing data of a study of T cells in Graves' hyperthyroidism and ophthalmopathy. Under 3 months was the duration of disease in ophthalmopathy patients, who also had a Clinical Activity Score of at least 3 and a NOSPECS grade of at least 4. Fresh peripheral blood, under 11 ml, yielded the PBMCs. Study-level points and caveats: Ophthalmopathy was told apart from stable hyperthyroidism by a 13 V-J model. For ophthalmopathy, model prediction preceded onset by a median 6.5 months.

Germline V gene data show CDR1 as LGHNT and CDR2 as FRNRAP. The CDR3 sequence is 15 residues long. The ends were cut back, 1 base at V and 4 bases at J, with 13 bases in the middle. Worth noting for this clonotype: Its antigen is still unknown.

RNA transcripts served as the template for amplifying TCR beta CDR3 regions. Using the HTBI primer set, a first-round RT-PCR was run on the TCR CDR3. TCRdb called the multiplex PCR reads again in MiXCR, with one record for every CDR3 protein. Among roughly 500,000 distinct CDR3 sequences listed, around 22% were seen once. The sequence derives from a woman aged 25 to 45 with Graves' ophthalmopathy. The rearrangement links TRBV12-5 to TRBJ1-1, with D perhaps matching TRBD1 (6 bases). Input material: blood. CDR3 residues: CASGLELGGGTEAFF. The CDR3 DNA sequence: TGTGCTAGTGGTTTGGAACTCGGGGGCGGCACTGAAGCTTTCTTT.